The present entry profiles one T cell receptor beta chain with its context. V was pared by 2 bases and J by 4 bases, with 4 bases of the junction left unmatched. This CDR3 is 15 amino acids long. Germline-derived CDR1 and CDR2 are MNHNS and SASEGT. In the original workflow: By means of reference gene primer amplification, nucleated cell counts were estimated. Sequenced by immunoSEQ multiplex PCR; TCRdb stores in-frame clones only, minus some. That table is the source of V, J and clone size, and D and trimming were worked out from the DNA. The sample yields some 64,000 clones, less than 85% seen once. The sample comes from a study of blood T cell repertoires in COVID-19. Study in general: Sites in the United States, Italy and Spain provided acute and convalescent COVID-19 samples. Nucleic acid was either cDNA or gDNA, and it came from T cells, B-cell-depleted T cells, or PBMCs.

The chain carries TRBV6-1 and TRBJ2-5; 10 bases map to TRBD2. The clonotype originates from a man between 60 and 70 years old with acute or convalescent COVID-19. Specimen: peripheral blood. DNA for the CDR3: TGTGCCAGCAGTGAACTAGCGGGAGAGGCAGAGACCCAGTACTTC. This translates into CASSELAGEAETQYF.